This T cell receptor beta chain was captured by sequencing in a study of CD8 T cells in ankylosing spondylitis (dated by TCRdb to about 2017). Turning to the overall study: T cell receptor beta repertoires were profiled in healthy donors and ankylosing spondylitis patients so that disease-linked TCR variants could be found. The full study cohort was made up of 25 ankylosing spondylitis patients and 108 healthy donors. Peripheral blood samples were taken, and synovial fluid was additionally collected from ankylosing spondylitis patients. Results the study describes overall, beyond this receptor: Some of the motif variants had been reported before in the synovial fluid and blood of reactive arthritis patients, a finding that suggests common disease-initiation mechanisms. A TCR beta motif made up of several highly homologous amino acid variants appeared to be characteristic of blood from ankylosing spondylitis patients. According to the report, matched synovial fluid samples from ankylosing spondylitis patients were significantly enriched for the disease-linked clones. The disease-linked clones had a CD8+ phenotype and were found at relatively low frequencies in peripheral blood.

Reading from cysteine to phenylalanine, the CDR3 counts 12 amino acids. Here the CDR3 DNA is all that survives: 36 bases in frame from base 1. V sheds 5 bases and J sheds 10 bases, leaving 12 bases between their ends. Sequences SEHNR (CDR1) and FQNEAQ (CDR2) are obtained from the germline V gene (reference sequence). About this clonotype: Its antigen specificity is not known. One base away there is no much larger clone; base qualities are not given.

TCRdb lists the instrument as Illumina HiSeq 2500. TCR beta libraries were prepared by quantitative 5'-RACE with molecular barcodes. The original methods were these. A new computational method, built on a probabilistic model of VDJ rearrangement, was used to identify disease-linked TCR variants. TCRdb's own reprocessing of the public reads used fastp at Q25 and MiXCR and kept productive beta chains. Under each unique CDR3 protein, matching rows form one entry showing the most common genes and DNA. The authors' filters were not applied to this entry. This sample gives under 550,000 distinct CDR3 sequences in total; roughly 27% of them show up just once. The ten biggest clones cover 0.89% of the sample.

This TCR came from a male donor with ankylosing spondylitis. Sequenced sample: blood, either unsorted or a sorted T cell fraction (not recorded which). The chain is encoded by TRBV7-9 joined to TRBJ2-1; 6 matching bases give a weak D call of TRBD2. The CDR3 region: CASSGGTGEQFF. The nucleotide sequence is given as TGTGCCAGCAGCGGCGGGACGGGAGAGCAGTTCTTC.